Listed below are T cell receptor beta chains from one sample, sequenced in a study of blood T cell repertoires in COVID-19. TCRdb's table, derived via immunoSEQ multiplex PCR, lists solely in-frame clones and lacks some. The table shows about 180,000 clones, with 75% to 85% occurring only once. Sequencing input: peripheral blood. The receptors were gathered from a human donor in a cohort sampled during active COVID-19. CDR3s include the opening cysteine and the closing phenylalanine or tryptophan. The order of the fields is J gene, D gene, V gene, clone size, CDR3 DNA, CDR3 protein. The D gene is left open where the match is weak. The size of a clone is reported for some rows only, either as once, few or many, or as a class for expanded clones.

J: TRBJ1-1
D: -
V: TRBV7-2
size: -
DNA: TGTGCCAGCAGCTTTGGGCAGGTTAACACTGAAGCTTTCTTT
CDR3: CASSFGQVNTEAFF

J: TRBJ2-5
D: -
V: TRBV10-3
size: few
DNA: TGTGCCATCAGGGCGGGGACCCAAGAGACCCAGTACTTC
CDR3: CAIRAGTQETQYF

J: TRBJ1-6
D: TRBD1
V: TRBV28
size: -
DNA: TGTGCCAGCAGGACGGTGGGACAGGGGGCGACACCCCTCCACTTT
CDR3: CASRTVGQGATPLHF

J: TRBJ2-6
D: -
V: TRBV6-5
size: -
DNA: TGTGCCAGCAGTTACGGGGCGGCTGGGGCCAACGTCCTGACTTTC
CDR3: CASSYGAAGANVLTF

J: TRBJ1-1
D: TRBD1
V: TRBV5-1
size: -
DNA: TGCGCCAGCAGTCCCGAACCAGACAGGGGCACTGAAGCTTTCTTT
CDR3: CASSPEPDRGTEAFF

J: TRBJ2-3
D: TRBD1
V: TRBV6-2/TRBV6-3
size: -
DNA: TGTGCCAGCAGTCGTCTGGACAGGGTGAATACGCAGTATTTT
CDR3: CASSRLDRVNTQYF

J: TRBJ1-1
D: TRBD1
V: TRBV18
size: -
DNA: TGTGCCAGCTCACGGGACAGGGGCGGGACTGAAGCTTTCTTT
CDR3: CASSRDRGGTEAFF

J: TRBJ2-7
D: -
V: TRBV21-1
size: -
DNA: TGTGCCAGCAGCAAAGCGAGCGGGAGCGCCTACGAGCAGTACTTC
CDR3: CASSKASGSAYEQYF

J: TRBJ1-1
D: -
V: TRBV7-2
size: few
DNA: TGTGCCAGCAGCTTCTACAGGGTACCTGAAGCTTTCTTT
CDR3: CASSFYRVPEAFF

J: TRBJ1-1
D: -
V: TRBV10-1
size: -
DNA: TGCGCCAGCAGTGAAGGGGGACACACTGAAGCTTTCTTT
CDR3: CASSEGGHTEAFF

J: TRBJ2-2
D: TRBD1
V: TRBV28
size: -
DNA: TGTGCCACCCGGACAGGCAGTTACACCGGGGAGCTGTTTTTT
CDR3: CATRTGSYTGELFF

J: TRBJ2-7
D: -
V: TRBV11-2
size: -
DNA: TGTGCCAGCAGCTTAGATCAAGTCAGATCCTACGAGCAGTACTTC
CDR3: CASSLDQVRSYEQYF

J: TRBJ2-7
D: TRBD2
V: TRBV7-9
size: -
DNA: TGTGCCAGCAGCCGCAACAGCGGGAAAGGTTCCTACGAGCAGTACTTC
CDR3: CASSRNSGKGSYEQYF

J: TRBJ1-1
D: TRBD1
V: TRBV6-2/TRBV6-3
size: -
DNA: TGTGCCAGCAGTTACGTCGGGACAGGGGCTAGTGAAGCTTTCTTT
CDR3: CASSYVGTGASEAFF

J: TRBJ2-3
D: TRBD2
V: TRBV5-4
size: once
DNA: TGTGCCAGCAGCTTGCGGGGGGGCCAGCCAGATACGCAGTATTTT
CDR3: CASSLRGGQPDTQYF

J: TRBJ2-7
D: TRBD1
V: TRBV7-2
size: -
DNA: TGTGCCAGCAGCTTAGGACAGGGGGCGTTCTACGAGCAGTACTTC
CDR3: CASSLGQGAFYEQYF

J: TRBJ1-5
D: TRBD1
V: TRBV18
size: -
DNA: TGTGCCAGCTCACCTGACAGGGGGCAGCCCCAGCATTTT
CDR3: CASSPDRGQPQHF

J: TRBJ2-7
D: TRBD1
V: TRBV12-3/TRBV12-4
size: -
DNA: TGTGCCAGCACCCGGGACAGGGGGAACGAGCAGTACTTC
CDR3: CASTRDRGNEQYF

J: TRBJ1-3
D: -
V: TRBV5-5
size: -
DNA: TGTGCCAGCAGCTTGGGGGCGAGCTCTGGAAACACCATATATTTT
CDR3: CASSLGASSGNTIYF

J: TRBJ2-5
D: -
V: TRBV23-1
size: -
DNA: TGCGCCAGCAGGGCTAACGACAGGGAGACCCAGTACTTC
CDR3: CASRANDRETQYF

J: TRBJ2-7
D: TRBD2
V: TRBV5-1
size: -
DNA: TGCGCCAGCAGCTTGGGGACTAGCGGGACAAGGTCCTACGAGCAGTACTTC
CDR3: CASSLGTSGTRSYEQYF

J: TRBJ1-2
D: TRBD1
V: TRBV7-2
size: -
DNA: TGTGCCAGCAGCTTAGCCTGGACAGGACTCTATGGCTACACCTTC
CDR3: CASSLAWTGLYGYTF

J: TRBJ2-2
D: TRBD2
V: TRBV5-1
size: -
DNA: TGCGCCAGCCGGGCCGGGGGGGCCACCGGGGAGCTGTTTTTT
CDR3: CASRAGGATGELFF

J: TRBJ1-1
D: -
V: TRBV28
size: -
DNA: TGTGCCAGCAGTTTATTAGCCGGGACTGAAGCTTTCTTT
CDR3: CASSLLAGTEAFF

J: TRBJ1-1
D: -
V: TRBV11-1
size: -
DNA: TGTGCCAGCAGCCCCCGGGCCTCGGGGACTGAAGCTTTCTTT
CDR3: CASSPRASGTEAFF

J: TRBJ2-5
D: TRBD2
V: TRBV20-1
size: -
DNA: TGCAGTGCTAGTAAGACTAGCGGGGTGTTAGGAGAGACCCAGTACTTC
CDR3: CSASKTSGVLGETQYF

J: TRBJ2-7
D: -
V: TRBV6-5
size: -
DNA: TGTGCCAGCAGTTACCGGAGGACAGACTCCTACGAGCAGTACTTC
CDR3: CASSYRRTDSYEQYF

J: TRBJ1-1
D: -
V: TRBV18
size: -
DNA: TGTGCCAGCTCACCGACTTCGGGGGGGATTGGCACTGAAGCTTTCTTT
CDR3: CASSPTSGGIGTEAFF

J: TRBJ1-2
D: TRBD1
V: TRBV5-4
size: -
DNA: TGTGCCAGCAGCCCCGGACAGGGGAGCTATGGCTACACCTTC
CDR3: CASSPGQGSYGYTF

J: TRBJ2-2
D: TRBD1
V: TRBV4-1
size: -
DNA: TGCGCCAGCAGCCAAGGACAGGGCACCGGGGAGCTGTTTTTT
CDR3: CASSQGQGTGELFF

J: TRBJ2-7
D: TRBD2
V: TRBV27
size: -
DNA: TGTGCCAGCTCTGGGACTAGCGGGAGGGCCTTGTACTTC
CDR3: CASSGTSGRALYF